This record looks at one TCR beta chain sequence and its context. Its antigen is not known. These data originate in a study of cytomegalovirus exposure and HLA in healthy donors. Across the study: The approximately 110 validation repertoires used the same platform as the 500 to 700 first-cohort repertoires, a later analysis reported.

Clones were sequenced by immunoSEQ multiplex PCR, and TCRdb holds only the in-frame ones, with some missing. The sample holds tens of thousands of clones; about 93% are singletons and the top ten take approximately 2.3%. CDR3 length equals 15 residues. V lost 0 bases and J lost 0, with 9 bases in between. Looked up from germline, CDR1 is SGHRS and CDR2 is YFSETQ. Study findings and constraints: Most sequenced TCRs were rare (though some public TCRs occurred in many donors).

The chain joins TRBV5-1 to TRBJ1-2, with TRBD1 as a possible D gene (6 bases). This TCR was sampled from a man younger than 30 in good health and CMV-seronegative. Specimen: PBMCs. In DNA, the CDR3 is TGCGCCAGCAGCTTGGGACAGGAGTCTAACTATGGCTACACCTTC. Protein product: CASSLGQESNYGYTF.